The TCR beta chain described here comes from a study of blood T cell repertoires in COVID-19. At the level of the study: T cells, B-cell-depleted T cells, or PBMCs provided the cDNA or gDNA that served as material.

Study processing details: Scientists estimated how many nucleated cells there were by amplifying reference gene primers. The protocol was immunoSEQ multiplex PCR, while the TCRdb copy is restricted to in-frame clones and leaves out a portion. The DNA gave D and trimming, while V, J and clone size come from that table. The table includes about 370,000 clones, roughly 90% detected once. Trimming removed 0 bases at V and 8 bases at J, with 19 bases between. The CDR3 contains 16 residues. CDR1 and CDR2 (germline): WNHNN, SYGVQD (reference sequence). The V and J genes are TRBV10-1 and TRBJ1-1; D gene uncertain. This clonotype was obtained from a woman aged 25-40 years with COVID-19, enrolled during active disease. Sequencing input: peripheral blood. The CDR3 here is CASSESKRAVHSEAFF. For the CDR3, the DNA is TGCGCCAGCAGTGAGTCTAAGAGGGCCGTGCACAGCGAAGCTTTCTTT.